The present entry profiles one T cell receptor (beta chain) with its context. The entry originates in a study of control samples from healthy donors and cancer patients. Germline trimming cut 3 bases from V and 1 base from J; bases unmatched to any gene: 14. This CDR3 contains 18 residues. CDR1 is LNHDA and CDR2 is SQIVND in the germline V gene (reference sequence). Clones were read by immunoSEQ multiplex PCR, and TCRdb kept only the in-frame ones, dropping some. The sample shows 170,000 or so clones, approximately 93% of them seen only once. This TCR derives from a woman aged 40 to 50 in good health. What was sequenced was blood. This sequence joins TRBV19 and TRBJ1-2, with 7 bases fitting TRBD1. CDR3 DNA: TGTGCCAGTAGTATTTTTACAGCCGGGGGACAGATTAACTATGGCTACACCTTC. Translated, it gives CASSIFTAGGQINYGYTF.